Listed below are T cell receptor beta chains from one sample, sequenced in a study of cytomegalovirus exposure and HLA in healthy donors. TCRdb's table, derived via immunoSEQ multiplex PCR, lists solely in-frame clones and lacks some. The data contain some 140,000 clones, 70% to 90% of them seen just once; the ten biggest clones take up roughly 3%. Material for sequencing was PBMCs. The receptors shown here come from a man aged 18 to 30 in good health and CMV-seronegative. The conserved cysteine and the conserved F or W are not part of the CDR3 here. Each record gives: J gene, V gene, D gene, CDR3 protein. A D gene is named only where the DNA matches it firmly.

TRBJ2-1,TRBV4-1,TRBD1,ANSQTRGRVDNEQF
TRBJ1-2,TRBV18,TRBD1,ASSRDRSWGYT
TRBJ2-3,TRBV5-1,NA,ASSSSRVRTDTQY
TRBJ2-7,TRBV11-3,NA,ASSLAGRSYEQY
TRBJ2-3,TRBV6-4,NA,ASSQGDSDTQY
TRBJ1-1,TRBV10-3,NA,AIREGGTEAF
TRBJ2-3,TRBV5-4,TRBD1,ASSPGQGLSTDTQY
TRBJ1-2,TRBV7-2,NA,ASSSLIAGEGGYT
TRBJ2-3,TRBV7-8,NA,ASSPRRGIRTDTQY
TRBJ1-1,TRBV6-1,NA,ASSEALSGLWEAF
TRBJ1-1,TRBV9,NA,ASSPPNTEAF
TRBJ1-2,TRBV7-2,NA,ASSLITDYGYT
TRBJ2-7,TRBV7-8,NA,ASSPTRDTLSNEQY
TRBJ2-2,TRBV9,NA,ASSLGDRLTGELF
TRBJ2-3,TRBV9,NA,ASSVGVPSPTDTQY
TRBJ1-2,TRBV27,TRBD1,ASRFSGQGPST
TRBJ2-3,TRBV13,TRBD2,ASSPLSGGTADTQY
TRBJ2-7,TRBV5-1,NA,ASSPAANPADEQY
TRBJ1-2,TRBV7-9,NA,ASSLFQGEAGYT
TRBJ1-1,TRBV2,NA,ASSERQGGPEAF
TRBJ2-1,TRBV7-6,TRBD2,ASISGLPYNEQF
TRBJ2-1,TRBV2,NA,ARNTRNEQF
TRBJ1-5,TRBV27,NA,ASSSRGNQPQH
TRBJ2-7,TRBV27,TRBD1,AAGTGFHEQY
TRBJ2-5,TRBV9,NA,ASSVGGFPQETQY
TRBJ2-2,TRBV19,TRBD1,ASRWGQSNTGELF
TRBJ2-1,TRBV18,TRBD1,ASSRTPGQGLYNEQF
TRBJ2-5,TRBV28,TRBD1,ASKTGTVYQETQY
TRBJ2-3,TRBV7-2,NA,ASSFRWDTQY
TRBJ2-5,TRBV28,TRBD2,ASSFTFRTSVETQY
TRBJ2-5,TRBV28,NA,ASSLGVEETQY
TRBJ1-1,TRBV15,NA,ATSRDGGEENTEAF
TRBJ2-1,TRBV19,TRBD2,ASGGLAWTHEQF
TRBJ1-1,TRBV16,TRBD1,ASSQSGTGGSNTEAF
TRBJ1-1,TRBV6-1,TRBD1,ASSATGGLTEAF
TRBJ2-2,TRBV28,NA,ASSLEGWNTGELF
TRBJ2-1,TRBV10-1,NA,ASSGHSDYNEQF
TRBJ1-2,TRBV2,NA,ASNALPGGDPYGYT
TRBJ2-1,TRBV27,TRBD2,ASSITSGPYNEQF
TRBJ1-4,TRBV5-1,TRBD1,ASSLVYRGEKLF
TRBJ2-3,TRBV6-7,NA,ASSYLQDMPSTDTQY
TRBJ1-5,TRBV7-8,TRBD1,ASSPQGDLTQPQH
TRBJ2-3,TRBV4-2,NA,ASSLGSEGTDTQY
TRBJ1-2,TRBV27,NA,ASSRWGQWKDGYT
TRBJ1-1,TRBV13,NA,ASSANMNTEAF
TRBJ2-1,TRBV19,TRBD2,ASSSPSGQVSQF
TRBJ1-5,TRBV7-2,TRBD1,ASSSRQGPNQPQH
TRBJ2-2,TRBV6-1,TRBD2,ASSGTSGRADTGELF
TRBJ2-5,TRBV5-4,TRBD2,ASSWKADGRAVETQY
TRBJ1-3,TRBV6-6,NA,ASNLGLGAGGNTIY
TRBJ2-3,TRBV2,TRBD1,ASSRSQGKSTDTQY
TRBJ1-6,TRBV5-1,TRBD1,ASSLAGQALSPLH
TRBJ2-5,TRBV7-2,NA,ASSPSLAQGGETQY